One and the same sample provided the 5 T cell receptor beta chains below, sequenced in a study of shared clonotypes between healthy human individuals. Libraries were prepared by immunoSEQ multiplex PCR; TCRdb keeps only in-frame clonotypes and omits some of them. The repertoire holds about 2,500,000 clones, with around 90% as singletons. The sample taken for sequencing was naive CD4+ T cells sorted from blood. Subset here: CD45RA+ positively selected. Receptor source: a man aged 18 to 29 in good health.

The genes are TRBV9 and TRBJ1-2; D is unresolved. The germline gives CDR1 SGDLS, CDR2 YYNGEE. Trimming stripped 4 bases from V and 4 bases from J, with 11 bases between. The CDR3 sequence is 13 residues long. The CDR3 is CASSRPGPYGYTF. For the CDR3, the DNA is TGTGCCAGCAGCAGGCCGGGTCCCTATGGCTACACCTTC. The whole variable domain, remainder taken from reference TRBV9 and TRBJ1-2, is DSGVTQTPKHLITATGQRVTLRCSPRSGDLSVYWYQQSLDQGLQFLIQYYNGEERAKGNILERFSAQQFPDLHSELNLSSLELGDSALYFCASSRPGPYGYTFGSGTRLTVV.

The chain is built from TRBV9 and TRBJ2-3; D not resolved. V lost 3 bases to trimming and J lost 5 bases, with 13 bases between them. There are 14 residues in the CDR3. Germline V CDR1 and CDR2: SGDLS, YYNGEE. The CDR3 is CASSGQSRGDTQYF. The DNA for the CDR3 is TGTGCCAGCAGCGGACAATCCCGCGGAGATACGCAGTATTTT. The full variable domain, in which reference TRBV9 and TRBJ2-3 provide the parts outside the CDR3, is DSGVTQTPKHLITATGQRVTLRCSPRSGDLSVYWYQQSLDQGLQFLIQYYNGEERAKGNILERFSAQQFPDLHSELNLSSLELGDSALYFCASSGQSRGDTQYFGPGTRLTVL.

The chain uses TRBV7-9 and TRBJ2-7; TRBD1 might be the D (5 bases). Germline CDR1 reads SEHNR; CDR2 reads FQNEAQ (reference sequence). The CDR3 has 14 residues. With 2 bases removed from V and 5 bases from J, the gap between germline ends came to 13 bases. The CDR3 is CASSLSVSRDEQYF. For the CDR3, the DNA is TGTGCCAGCAGCTTAAGCGTGTCCAGGGACGAGCAGTACTTC.

About this clone: The same CDR3 can be traced to other DNA sequences in this sample. The genes are TRBV30 and TRBJ2-5, with D unresolved. From germline, CDR1 is GTSNPN and CDR2 SVGIG (reference sequence). The CDR3 loop spans 12 amino acids. V lost 0 bases and J 5 bases, leaving 7 bases between the germline ends. The CDR3, as DNA: TGTGCCTGGAGTGTAACCGGGGAGACCCAGTACTTC. This translates into CAWSVTGETQYF.

The rearrangement links TRBV4-1 to TRBJ2-7, with a tentative D call TRBD1 (5 bases). CDR3 size: 14 residues. CDR1 is MGHRA, CDR2 YSYEKL, per germline. The V and J ends lost 1 base and 2 bases respectively, with 9 bases between them. The CDR3 is CASSQADRAYEQYF. The CDR3 DNA reads TGCGCCAGCAGCCAAGCTGACAGAGCCTACGAGCAGTACTTC.